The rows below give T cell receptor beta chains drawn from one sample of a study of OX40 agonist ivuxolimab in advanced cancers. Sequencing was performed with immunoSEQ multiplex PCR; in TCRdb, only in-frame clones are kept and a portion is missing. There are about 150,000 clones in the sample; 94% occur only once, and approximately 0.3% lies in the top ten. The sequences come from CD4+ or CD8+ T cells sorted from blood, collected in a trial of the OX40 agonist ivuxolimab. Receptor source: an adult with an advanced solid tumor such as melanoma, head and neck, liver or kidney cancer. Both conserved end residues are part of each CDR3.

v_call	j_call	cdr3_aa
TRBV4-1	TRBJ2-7	CASSQGLASPYEQYF
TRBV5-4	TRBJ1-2	CASSSPPGQHGYTF
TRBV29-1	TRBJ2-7	CSVLSSYEQYF
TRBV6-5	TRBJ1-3	CASRYTQGLSGNTIYF
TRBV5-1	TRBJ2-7	CASSSLPAGQGYEQYF
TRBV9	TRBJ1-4	CASSVGTGSANEKLFF
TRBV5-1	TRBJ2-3	CASSLVGLAVTDTQYF
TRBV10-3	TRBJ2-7	CAISDPTSYEQYF
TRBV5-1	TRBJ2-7	CASTPRGISSYEQYF
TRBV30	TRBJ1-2	CAWYRDRVLGYGYTF
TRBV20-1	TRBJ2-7	CSAKRTYEQYF
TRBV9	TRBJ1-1	CASSVGGDRATEAFF
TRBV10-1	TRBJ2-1	CASSGILGLRNEQFF
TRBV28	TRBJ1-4	CASSLLGGTNEKLFF
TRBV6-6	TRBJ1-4	CASSLGTGASEGKLFF
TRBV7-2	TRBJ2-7	CASSFTASSYEQYF
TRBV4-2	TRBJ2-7	CASSNQWDRVHEQYF
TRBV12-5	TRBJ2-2	CASGLYSGVGTGELFF
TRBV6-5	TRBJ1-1	CASARVMNTEAFF
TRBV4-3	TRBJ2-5	CASSQERRAGGETQYF
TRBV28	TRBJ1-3	CASSLDRSGNTIYF
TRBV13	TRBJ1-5	CASSLRDRDGGDSNQPQHF
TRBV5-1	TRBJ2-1	CASSSRDIRDNEQFF
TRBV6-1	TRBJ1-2	CASSSAGAFYGYTF